This T cell receptor beta chain was captured in a study of blood T cell repertoires in COVID-19. Looking at the study overall: There were acute and convalescent COVID-19 samples, and they came from the United States, Italy and Spain.

A single count supports this clone. Authors' methods: How many nucleated cells were present was estimated from reference gene primer amplification. Method: immunoSEQ multiplex PCR; TCRdb's copy keeps in-frame clones and lacks some. Clonal size and the V and J genes are those of that table, whereas D and trimming came from the DNA. This table has approximately 280,000 clones, approximately 86% appearing once. Germline assignment: CDR1 SGHRS and CDR2 YFSETQ. The trim removed 2 bases at V and 8 bases at J, leaving 6 bases unmatched. The CDR3 loop spans 14 amino acids. This TCR was sampled from a woman aged 25 to 39 who had recovered from COVID-19. The rearrangement links TRBV5-1 to TRBJ2-1; 8 bases agree with TRBD2. Source material: peripheral blood. CDR3 region: CASSLTGGPYEQFF. Written as DNA, the CDR3 is TGCGCCAGCAGCTTAACGGGGGGGCCTTATGAGCAGTTCTTC. Drawing the rest from reference TRBV5-1 and TRBJ2-1, the complete variable domain is KAGVTQTPRYLIKTRGQQVTLSCSPISGHRSVSWYQQTPGQGLQFLFEYFSETQRNKGNFPGRFSGRQFSNSRSEMNVSTLELGDSALYLCASSLTGGPYEQFFGPGTRLTVL.